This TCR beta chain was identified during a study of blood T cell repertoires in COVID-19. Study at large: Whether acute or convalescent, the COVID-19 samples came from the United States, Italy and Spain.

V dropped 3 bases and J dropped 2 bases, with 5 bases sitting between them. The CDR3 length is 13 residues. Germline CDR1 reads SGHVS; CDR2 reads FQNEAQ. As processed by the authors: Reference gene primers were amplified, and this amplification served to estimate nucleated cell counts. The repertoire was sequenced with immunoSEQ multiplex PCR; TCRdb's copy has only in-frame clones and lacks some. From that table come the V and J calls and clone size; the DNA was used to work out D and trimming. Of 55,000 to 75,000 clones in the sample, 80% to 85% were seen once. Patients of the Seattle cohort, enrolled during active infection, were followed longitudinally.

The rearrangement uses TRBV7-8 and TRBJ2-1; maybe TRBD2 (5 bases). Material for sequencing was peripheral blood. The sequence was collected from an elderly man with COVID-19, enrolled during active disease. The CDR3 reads CASSLRAYNEQFF. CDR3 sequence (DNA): TGTGCCAGCAGCTTGAGGGCCTACAATGAGCAGTTCTTC. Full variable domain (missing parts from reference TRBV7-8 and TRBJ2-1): GAGVSQSPRYKVAKRGQDVALRCDPISGHVSLFWYQQALGQGPEFLTYFQNEAQLDKSGLPSDRFFAERPEGSVSTLKIQRTQQEDSAVYLCASSLRAYNEQFFGPGTRLTVL.